These 18 T cell receptor beta chains originate from one sample sequenced in a study of shared clonotypes between healthy human individuals. Assay used: immunoSEQ multiplex PCR; TCRdb lists only in-frame clones, some missing. The sample holds over 2,000,000 clones, around 95% seen once. The naive CD8 population came from CD45RO-negative cells selected for CCR7, without terminally differentiated effector memory CD45RA+ cells. Sample: naive CD8+ T cells from PBMCs. The origin of the receptors is a man younger than 35 in good health. Some clones in this sample may be carry-over from other donors' samples.

The rearrangement uses TRBV7-3 and TRBJ2-3; 9 bases line up with TRBD2. Germline V lookup: CDR1 SGHTA, CDR2 FQGTGA. The trim removed 1 base at V and 7 bases at J, leaving 9 bases unmatched. CDR3 length: 16 amino acids. In DNA form, the CDR3 reads TGTGCCAGCAGCTTAAGACAGCGGGAGGAGATAAATACGCAGTATTTT. Translation gives CASSLRQREEINTQYF.

V and J are TRBV11-2 and TRBJ2-7; 10 bases align to TRBD2. Trimming took 0 bases from V and 3 from J; bases not matched to a gene: 2. The length of the CDR3 is 15 residues. Germline V gives CDR1 SGHAT, CDR2 FQNNGV. This chain's CDR3 is CASSLERTSGYEQYF. CDR3 nucleotides: TGTGCCAGCAGCTTAGAAAGGACTAGCGGCTACGAGCAGTACTTC. Variable domain in full (rest from reference TRBV11-2 and TRBJ2-7): EAGVAQSPRYKIIEKRQSVAFWCNPISGHATLYWYQQILGQGPKLLIQFQNNGVVDDSQLPKDRFSAERLKGVDSTLKIQPAKLEDSAVYLCASSLERTSGYEQYFGPGTRLTVT.

V usage is TRBV28 and J usage is TRBJ2-2, with TRBD2 matching 8 bases. The germline gives CDR1 MDHEN, CDR2 SYDVKM. V dropped 4 bases and J dropped 1; count of bases not matched to a gene: 2. The CDR3 totals 15 residues. CDR3 DNA sequence: TGTGCCAGCAGTTCGGGACTAGGGAACACCGGGGAGCTGTTTTTT. Translating it yields CASSSGLGNTGELFF. The whole variable domain, filled in from reference TRBV28 and TRBJ2-2, reads DVKVTQSSRYLVKRTGEKVFLECVQDMDHENMFWYRQDPGLGLRLIYFSYDVKMKEKGDIPEGYSVSREKKERFSLILESASTNQTSMYLCASSSGLGNTGELFFGEGSRLTVL.

The chain joins TRBV18 to TRBJ2-5; D may be TRBD1 (7 bases). The V gene lost 3 bases and the J gene lost 5 bases, with 13 bases spanning the gap. Germline V lookup: CDR1 KGHSH, CDR2 LQKENI. CDR3 size: 14 residues. The CDR3, as DNA: TGTGCCAGCTCACCGCAGACAGGGAGGGAGACCCAGTACTTC. Its protein is CASSPQTGRETQYF.

The rearrangement joins TRBV14 to TRBJ2-3; a possible D gene is TRBD1 (6 bases). Per germline, CDR1 SGHDN and CDR2 FVKESK. The V gene lost 2 bases and the J gene lost 3 bases, with 12 bases spanning the gap. The CDR3 spans 15 residues. CDR3 amino acids: CASSQTNRVTDTQYF. The CDR3 nucleotides are TGTGCCAGCAGCCAAACGAACAGGGTAACAGATACGCAGTATTTT.

The chain combines TRBV28 with TRBJ1-2; D is uncertain. The CDR3 totals 14 residues. Germline-derived CDR1 and CDR2 are MDHEN and SYDVKM. The V end lost 4 bases, the J end lost 7 bases, and 16 bases lay between the germline ends. CDR3 loop: CASSSTHGPRGYTF. In DNA, the CDR3 is TGTGCCAGCAGTTCAACCCACGGGCCTCGTGGCTACACCTTC.

The chain carries TRBV19 and TRBJ2-5; TRBD1 might be the D (6 bases). V was shortened by 7 bases and J by 6 bases, with 24 bases between the two germline ends. The V gene's germline CDR1 is LNHDA and CDR2 SQIVND (reference sequence). This CDR3 is built from 16 residues. The CDR3 sequence is CASKKTGLTGTQTQYF. CDR3 DNA: TGTGCCAGTAAAAAGACAGGATTAACCGGAACGCAGACCCAGTACTTC.

The V and J genes are TRBV2 and TRBJ2-7; D is perhaps TRBD1 or TRBD2 (7 bases each). Deletions cut 8 bases from V and 2 bases from J, with 25 bases between. The V gene's germline CDR1 is SNHLY and CDR2 FYNNEI. CDR3 length: 17 amino acids. CDR3 nucleotide sequence: TGTGCCAGCGGGGGGGGACAGCCTTCCCGTCTTCCCTACGAGCAGTACTTC. It specifies CASGGGQPSRLPYEQYF.

The chain is built from TRBV15 and TRBJ2-7; D perhaps matches TRBD2 (6 bases). Germline loops: CDR1 LNHNV, CDR2 YYDKDF (reference sequence). CDR3 length: 14 amino acids. Trimming stripped 4 bases from V and 0 bases from J, with 10 bases between. DNA of the CDR3: TGTGCCACCAGCACTGGAGGGAACTCCTACGAGCAGTACTTC. It encodes CATSTGGNSYEQYF.

This clone was seen once. The J gene is TRBJ1-1, the V gene TRBV6-1; 7 nucleotides line up with TRBD1. J gave up 4 bases and V 4 bases, and 18 bases lay outside the gene matches. This CDR3 is 18 amino acids long. Germline V CDR1 and CDR2: MNHNS, SASEGT. CDR3: CASSGATGKEYRGTEAFF. The DNA for the CDR3 is TGTGCCAGCAGTGGGGCGACAGGGAAGGAGTATCGGGGCACTGAAGCTTTCTTT.

The chain has TRBV7-2 and TRBJ1-4, with 8 bases fitting TRBD1. The junction had 5 bases not matched to a gene; V was cut back by 4 bases and J by 4 bases. There are 15 residues in the CDR3. The germline V gene has CDR1 SGHTA and CDR2 FQGNSA. The CDR3 here is CASSSPTGVNEKLFF. CDR3 nucleotide sequence: TGTGCCAGCAGCTCCCCGACAGGGGTTAATGAAAAACTGTTTTTT.

The J gene is TRBJ1-5, the V gene TRBV6-4; D unresolved. There are 14 residues in the CDR3. V was shortened by 11 bases and J by 0 bases, with 14 bases between the two germline ends. The germline V gene encodes CDR1 MRHNA and CDR2 SNTAGT. CDR3 amino acids: CAVVRTNSNQPQHF. In nucleotides, the CDR3 is TGTGCCGTCGTAAGAACAAATAGCAATCAGCCCCAGCATTTT.

The rearrangement uses TRBV7-9 and TRBJ2-5; 9 bases match TRBD2. The V and J ends lost 7 bases and 4 bases, in that order; junction bases with no gene match: 16. CDR3 length: 17 amino acids. Germline CDR1 SEHNR, CDR2 FQNEAQ (reference sequence). In nucleotides, the CDR3 is TGTGCCAGCACCCCCGGCCGCGCGGGAGGGCCCCCAGAGACCCAGTACTTC. Translating gives CASTPGRAGGPPETQYF.

The chain recombines TRBV9 with TRBJ1-1, with D tentatively TRBD1 (5 bases). V shed 4 bases and J shed 0 bases, with 16 bases lying between them. Germline V CDR1 and CDR2: SGDLS, YYNGEE. The CDR3 loop spans 16 amino acids. CDR3 loop: CASSLNTTALNTEAFF. As DNA, the CDR3 is TGTGCCAGCAGCCTTAACACGACAGCGTTGAACACTGAAGCTTTCTTT.

The rearrangement links TRBV28 to TRBJ2-7; no firm D call. The CDR3 is 14 amino acids. V dropped 6 bases and J dropped 2 bases, with 14 bases sitting between them. Germline V gene sequence: CDR1 MDHEN, CDR2 SYDVKM. CDR3 sequence: CASRLLLGPYEQYF. Written as DNA, the CDR3 is TGTGCCAGCAGACTCCTCCTCGGGCCCTACGAGCAGTACTTC.

The table lists this clone with a count of one. The rearrangement joins TRBV9 to TRBJ1-3; D perhaps matches TRBD1 (6 bases). The CDR3 is made up of 17 amino acids. The germline V gene has CDR1 SGDLS and CDR2 YYNGEE. Trimming took off 4 bases at V and 0 bases at J, with 17 bases between the two ends. The CDR3 bases are TGTGCCAGCAGCCCCCATTACAGGGTTAGCTCTGGAAACACCATATATTTT. The encoded protein is CASSPHYRVSSGNTIYF.

The V call is TRBV29-1, the J call TRBJ2-7; TRBD2 matches at 8 bases. CDR1 is SQVTM, CDR2 ANQGSEA, per germline. CDR3 length: 13 residues. V gave up 7 bases and J gave up 7 bases; unmatched junction bases: 12. CDR3 amino acids: CSATGTRLNEQYF. CDR3 nucleotide sequence: TGCAGCGCTACCGGGACTAGACTTAATGAGCAGTACTTC.

J is TRBJ1-1 and V is TRBV29-1, with 7 bases matching TRBD1. Trimming at V came to 4 bases and at J to 0 bases, leaving 8 bases not matched to a gene. The length of the CDR3 is 15 residues. Germline V gene data show CDR1 as SQVTM and CDR2 as ANQGSEA. CDR3 nucleotide sequence: TGCAGCGTTGGCTCCGGGACAGCATTGAACACTGAAGCTTTCTTT. This sequence encodes CSVGSGTALNTEAFF.